This TCR beta chain stems from a study of blood T cell repertoires in COVID-19. Study summary: The United States, Italy and Spain provided the acute and convalescent COVID-19 samples. The cDNA or gDNA used as material had been derived from T cells, B-cell-depleted T cells, or PBMCs.

As processed by the authors: Scientists estimated how many nucleated cells there were by amplifying reference gene primers. Sequencing used immunoSEQ multiplex PCR; TCRdb keeps in-frame clones, though not all of them. V and J calls and clone size are those listed in that table; D and trimming were worked out from the DNA. The data hold around 250,000 clones, with roughly 89% observed a single time. The ends lost 4 bases at V and 2 bases at J; junction bases unmatched: 10. The CDR3 totals 17 residues. CDR1 is SGDLS and CDR2 is YYNGEE in the germline V gene. This chain connects TRBV9 to TRBJ2-5; TRBD2 matches 11 bases. This sequence was found in a woman aged 40 to 55 who had recovered from COVID-19. Input material: peripheral blood. CDR3 sequence reads: CASSPRSGLAEQETQYF. CDR3 coding DNA: TGTGCCAGCAGCCCGCGCTCGGGACTAGCGGAGCAAGAGACCCAGTACTTC.